The sample holds many counts of the clone carrying this T cell receptor beta chain. Its target is not known. Construction of the TCRbeta library involved unique molecular identifiers. TCRdb passed the PCR reads through MiXCR, listing each CDR3 protein once. Of some 300,000 distinct CDR3 sequences listed, nearly 8% are singletons. The data derive from a study of T-cell reconstitution after alpha-beta-depleted transplantation in children. Study-level points and caveats: After one year, T-cell counts and TCRbeta diversity mostly came from new T cells.

This specimen consisted of peripheral blood, obtained 360 days after TCRalphabeta/CD19-depleted stem cell transplant. The origin of this receptor is a female patient aged 2 to 10 who had a stem cell transplant for Fanconi anemia, so the T cells may come from the graft donor.

The CDR3 protein is CASSRPGLAFTQYF. CDR3 nucleotides: TGTGCCAGCAGCCGACCGGGACTAGCATTTACGCAGTATTTT. The chain is built from TRBV7-2 and TRBJ2-3, with 9 bases aligning to TRBD2. The CDR3 covers 14 residues. With 5 bases clipped from V and 8 bases from J, the junction kept 8 bases outside the gene matches. Germline V gene sequence: CDR1 SGHTA, CDR2 FQGNSA.